The 12 T cell receptor beta chains presented below share a single source sample, sequenced in a study of blood T cell repertoires in COVID-19. Measured with immunoSEQ multiplex PCR; TCRdb has only the in-frame clones, and not every one. The table includes 650,000 to 800,000 clones, approximately 90% detected once. The specimen sequenced was peripheral blood. Every receptor here comes from a woman between 18 and 29 years old with acute or convalescent COVID-19.

Written as DNA, the CDR3 is TGTGCCAGCAGCCATCCCTTAGACAGGGGGACTGAAGCTTTCTTT. This translates into CASSHPLDRGTEAFF. The chain combines TRBV7-9 with TRBJ1-1; TRBD1 agrees at 9 bases. Trimming took 5 bases from V and 5 from J; bases not matched to a gene: 9. This CDR3 comprises 15 residues. Germline V gives CDR1 SEHNR, CDR2 FQNEAQ (reference sequence).

The CDR3 region is CASRPGQGLSYTF. DNA for the CDR3: TGCGCCAGCAGGCCGGGACAGGGGCTTAGCTACACCTTC. The V call is TRBV23-1, the J call TRBJ1-2; 10 nucleotides align to TRBD1. TRBV23-1 is designated an ORF whose function remains uncertain. The CDR3 has 13 amino acids. The J segment lost 9 bases and the V segment lost 6 bases, leaving 7 bases of the junction unmatched.

This sequence joins TRBV24-1 and TRBJ1-2, with D possibly being TRBD1 (5 bases). V dropped 5 bases and J dropped 0 bases, with 12 bases sitting between them. Germline V CDR1 and CDR2: KGHDR, SFDVKD. The CDR3 extends over 15 amino acids. This CDR3 reads CATSATGGPNYGYTF. CDR3 bases: TGTGCCACCAGTGCCACCGGGGGTCCTAACTATGGCTACACCTTC.

This rearrangement joins TRBV19 to TRBJ1-4; 11 nucleotides align to TRBD1. V dropped 6 bases and J dropped 8; count of bases not matched to a gene: 8. Germline V gene sequence: CDR1 LNHDA, CDR2 SQIVND (reference sequence). CDR3 length equals 15 residues. The CDR3 nucleotides are TGTGCCAGTAGCCCCGTCGGGACAGGGGGGGAAAAACTGTTTTTT. Translating it yields CASSPVGTGGEKLFF.

This chain connects TRBV6-2 or TRBV6-3 to TRBJ2-7; 8 bases align to TRBD1. CDR1 and CDR2 from the germline V gene are MNHEY and SVGEGT. This CDR3 is 14 amino acids long. With 5 bases clipped from V and 7 bases from J, the junction kept 10 bases outside the gene matches. In DNA form, the CDR3 reads TGTGCCAGCAGTACAGCAGGGGGCCTGGGAGAGCAGTACTTC. Protein product: CASSTAGGLGEQYF.

The rearrangement links TRBV10-3 to TRBJ2-3, with D possibly matching TRBD2 (5 bases). Trimming stripped 10 bases from V and 4 bases from J, with 18 bases between. The germline V gene encodes CDR1 ENHRY and CDR2 SYGVKD. This CDR3 region has 14 residues. The CDR3 DNA sequence: TGTGCCACAGCTGGACTCCAGGTTGCAGATACGCAGTATTTT. Amino acid sequence: CATAGLQVADTQYF.

The rearrangement links TRBV5-1 to TRBJ1-2; D remains unclear. The V end was cut by 10 bases, the J end by 4 bases, with 11 bases between. Germline lookup yields CDR1 SGHRS and CDR2 YFSETQ. This CDR3 comprises 11 residues. CDR3 residues: CAADMGYGYTF. The CDR3 bases are TGCGCCGCGGATATGGGCTATGGCTACACCTTC. Full variable domain (remainder filled in from reference TRBV5-1 and TRBJ1-2): KAGVTQTPRYLIKTRGQQVTLSCSPISGHRSVSWYQQTPGQGLQFLFEYFSETQRNKGNFPGRFSGRQFSNSRSEMNVSTLELGDSALYLCAADMGYGYTFGSGTRLTVV.

The V and J genes are TRBV18 and TRBJ1-1, with D unresolved. The germline V gene encodes CDR1 KGHSH and CDR2 LQKENI. This CDR3 region has 13 residues. Trimming took 6 bases from V and 0 from J, leaving 8 bases between them. The CDR3 loop reads CASSRVLNTEAFF. Here the CDR3 DNA reads TGTGCCAGCTCCCGGGTCCTGAACACTGAAGCTTTCTTT.

The chain joins TRBV18 to TRBJ2-7; 8 bases fit TRBD1. This CDR3 is 15 amino acids long. Losses at the gene ends were 2 bases for V and 5 bases for J; bases not matched to a gene: 8. Germline values: CDR1 KGHSH, CDR2 LQKENI. This CDR3 reads CASSPEIGQGHEQYF. CDR3 sequence (DNA): TGTGCCAGCTCACCAGAGATTGGACAGGGACACGAGCAGTACTTC.

Concerning this clone itself: The identical CDR3 is also encoded by other nucleotide sequences in the sample. V is TRBV9 and J is TRBJ1-2; D is unresolved. CDR1 is SGDLS and CDR2 is YYNGEE in the germline V gene. This CDR3 is built from 13 residues. Trimming took 0 bases from V and 6 from J, leaving 9 bases between them. The DNA of the CDR3 is TGTGCCAGCAGCGTAGATGAGGGAGATGGCTACACCTTC. This sequence encodes CASSVDEGDGYTF.

The chain links TRBV5-5 to TRBJ2-2; possible D gene TRBD2, 5 bases. V dropped 5 bases and J dropped 2 bases, with 16 bases sitting between them. Germline loops: CDR1 SGHKS, CDR2 YYEKEE (reference sequence). The CDR3 is made up of 16 amino acids. The chain's CDR3 is CASSQDPGTNTGELFF. CDR3 DNA: TGTGCCAGCAGTCAGGACCCGGGAACCAACACCGGGGAGCTGTTTTTT.

J is TRBJ1-5 and V is TRBV11-3, with D unresolved. The CDR3 consists of 16 residues. V lost 0 bases, J lost 0 bases, and 9 bases lay in between. Germline loops: CDR1 SGHNT, CDR2 YENEEA. This CDR3 reads CASSLDKRSSNQPQHF. The DNA for the CDR3 is TGTGCCAGCAGCTTAGATAAGAGAAGTAGCAATCAGCCCCAGCATTTT.